One sample yielded the 2 T cell receptor beta chains listed below, sequenced in a study of identical twins. TCRdb fed the 5' RACE reads into MiXCR, producing one record per CDR3 protein. The sample lists fewer than 350,000 distinct CDR3 sequences, 6.5% to 9.5% occurring once. These records were also assigned to another study, of yellow fever vaccine responses in identical twins.

Sequencing was performed on memory (CD45RO+) T cells sorted from blood. The receptors derive from a young woman in good health.

In its sample, this clonotype was seen many times. V gene TRBV19 combines with J gene TRBJ2-2; D ambiguous. The CDR3 has 15 amino acids. Germline loops: CDR1 LNHDA, CDR2 SQIVND (reference sequence). The V gene lost 6 bases and the J gene lost 0 bases, with 11 bases spanning the gap. The DNA for the CDR3 is TGTGCCAGTAGCCTCCGGTCCGCGAACACCGGGGAGCTGTTTTTT. Its translation: CASSLRSANTGELFF.

On this clonotype: A read error may produce the germline difference seen at one junction end. J is TRBJ2-3 and V is TRBV24-1, with 14 bases fitting TRBD2. This CDR3 has 17 amino acids. Germline CDR1 reads KGHDR; CDR2 reads SFDVKD. Written as DNA, the CDR3 is TGTGCCACCAGTGATCCCGGGACTAGCGGGAGCAGAGATACGCAGTATTTT. It encodes CATSDPGTSGSRDTQYF.